This T cell receptor beta chain is from a study of T cells after somatic rescue of genetic block. The CDR3 covers 18 residues. The germline CDR1 and CDR2 sequences are MGHRA and YSYEKL. Losses at the gene ends were 1 base for V and 1 base for J; bases not matched to a gene: 7. The repertoire was sequenced with immunoSEQ multiplex PCR; TCRdb's copy has only in-frame clones and lacks some. The sample has some 67,000 clones, approximately 90% seen once. This clonotype was sampled from a man in his forties or fifties. Sequencing was performed on peripheral blood mononuclear cells (PBMCs). V and J are TRBV4-1 and TRBJ2-5; 12 bases agree with TRBD2. This CDR3 is CASSQAWLAGGPQETQYF. The CDR3 nucleotides read TGCGCCAGCAGCCAAGCCTGGCTAGCGGGGGGGCCCCAAGAGACCCAGTACTTC.